This TCR beta chain was documented in a study of T cells in Graves' hyperthyroidism and ophthalmopathy. Overall study: Once the initial diagnosis was made, peripheral blood was obtained before any treatment. Overall study findings and caveats: The majority of expanded thyroid clonotypes above 0.001 also appeared in blood.

Hyperthyroidism patients were newly diagnosed, had disease duration under 2 months, and were aged 18 to 65 years. Together with thyroid ultrasound, orbital computed tomography, serum thyroxine and TRAb, clinical symptoms were used for diagnoses. The sample holds a few counts of this clonotype. Its specificity is unknown. There were TCR beta CDR3 regions amplified from RNA transcripts. A set of HTBI primers served as the primers for a first-round RT-PCR of the TCR CDR3. From the multiplex PCR reads, TCRdb called clonotypes with MiXCR, one entry per CDR3 protein. The data show 450,000 to 600,000 distinct CDR3 sequences, 12% to 15% seen once. The sequenced material came from blood. The sequence was collected from a woman between 40 and 55 years old with Graves' hyperthyroidism.

The CDR3 protein is CASDGGAQYF. In nucleotides, the CDR3 is TGTGCCAGCGACGGGGGAGCGCAGTACTTC. This chain links TRBV2 with TRBJ2-7, with a weak D call TRBD2 (6 bases). Germline lookup yields CDR1 SNHLY and CDR2 FYNNEI. The V gene lost 8 bases and the J gene lost 9 bases, with 11 bases spanning the gap. This CDR3 spans 10 amino acids.